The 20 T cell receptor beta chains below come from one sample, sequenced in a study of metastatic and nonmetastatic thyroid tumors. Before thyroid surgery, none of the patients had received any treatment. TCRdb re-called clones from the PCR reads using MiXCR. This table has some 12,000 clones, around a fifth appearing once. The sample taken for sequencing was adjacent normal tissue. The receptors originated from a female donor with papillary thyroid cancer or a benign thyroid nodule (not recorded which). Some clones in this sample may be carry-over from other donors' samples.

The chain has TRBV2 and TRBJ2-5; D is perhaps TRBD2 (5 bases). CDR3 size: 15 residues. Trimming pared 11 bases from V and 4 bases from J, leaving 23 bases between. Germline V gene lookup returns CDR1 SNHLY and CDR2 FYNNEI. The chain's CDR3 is CAGIERRVAGETQYF. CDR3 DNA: TGTGCCGGCATTGAACGGCGGGTGGCGGGAGAGACCCAGTACTTC.

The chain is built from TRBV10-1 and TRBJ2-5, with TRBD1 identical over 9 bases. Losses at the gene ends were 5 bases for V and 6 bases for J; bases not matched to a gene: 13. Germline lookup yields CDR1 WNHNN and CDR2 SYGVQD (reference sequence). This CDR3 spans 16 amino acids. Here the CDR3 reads CASSSSGQGSKKTQYF. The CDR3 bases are TGCGCCAGCAGTTCATCGGGACAGGGATCAAAAAAGACCCAGTACTTC.

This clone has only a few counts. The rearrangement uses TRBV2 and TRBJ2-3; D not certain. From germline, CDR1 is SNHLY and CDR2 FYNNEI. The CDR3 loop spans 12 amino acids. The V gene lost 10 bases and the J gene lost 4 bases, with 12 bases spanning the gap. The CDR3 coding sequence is TGTGCCAACTGGGGATGCCCAGATACGCAGTATTTT. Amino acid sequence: CANWGCPDTQYF.

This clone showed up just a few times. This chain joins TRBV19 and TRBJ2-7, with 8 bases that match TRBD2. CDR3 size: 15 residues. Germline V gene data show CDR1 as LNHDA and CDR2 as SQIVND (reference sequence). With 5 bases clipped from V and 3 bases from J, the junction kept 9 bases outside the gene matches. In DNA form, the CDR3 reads TGTGCCAGTAGTCTACCGGGACTAGGAGTCTACGAGCAGTACTTC. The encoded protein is CASSLPGLGVYEQYF.

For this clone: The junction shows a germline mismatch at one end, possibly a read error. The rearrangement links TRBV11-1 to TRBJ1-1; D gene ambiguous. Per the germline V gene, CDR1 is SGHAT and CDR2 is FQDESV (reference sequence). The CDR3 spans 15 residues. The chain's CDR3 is CASGLYPGLTSWAFF. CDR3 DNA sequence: TGCGCCAGCGGCTTGTATCCGGGCCTCACCTCGTGGGCTTTCTTT.

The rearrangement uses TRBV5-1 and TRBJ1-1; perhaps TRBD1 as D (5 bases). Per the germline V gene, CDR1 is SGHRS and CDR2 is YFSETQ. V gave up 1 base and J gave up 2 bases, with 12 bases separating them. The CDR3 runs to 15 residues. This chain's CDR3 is CASSLWGDYNTEAFF. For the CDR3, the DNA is TGCGCCAGCAGCTTGTGGGGGGACTACAACACTGAAGCTTTCTTT.

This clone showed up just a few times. The chain's CDR3 is CASSRDRLYEQYF. In DNA, the CDR3 is TGTGCCAGTAGTAGGGACCGTCTTTACGAGCAGTACTTC. The rearrangement joins TRBV19 to TRBJ2-7, with D perhaps being TRBD1 or TRBD2 (5 bases each). V was shortened by 4 bases and J by 4 bases, with 11 bases between the two germline ends. The germline V gene encodes CDR1 LNHDA and CDR2 SQIVND (reference sequence). This CDR3 has 13 amino acids.

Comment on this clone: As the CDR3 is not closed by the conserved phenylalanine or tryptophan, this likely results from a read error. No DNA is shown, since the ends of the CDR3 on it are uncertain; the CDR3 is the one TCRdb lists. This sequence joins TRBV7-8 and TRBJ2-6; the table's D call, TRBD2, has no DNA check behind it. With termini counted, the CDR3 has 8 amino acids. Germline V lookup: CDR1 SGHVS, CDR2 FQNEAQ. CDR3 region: CASSLGSG.

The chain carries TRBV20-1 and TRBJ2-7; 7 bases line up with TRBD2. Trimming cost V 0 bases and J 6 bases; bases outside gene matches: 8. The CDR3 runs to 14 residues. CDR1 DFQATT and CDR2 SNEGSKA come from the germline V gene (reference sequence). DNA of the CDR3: TGCAGTGCTAGAGATGGGAGGGGAAGTCGCGAGCAGTACTTC. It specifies CSARDGRGSREQYF.

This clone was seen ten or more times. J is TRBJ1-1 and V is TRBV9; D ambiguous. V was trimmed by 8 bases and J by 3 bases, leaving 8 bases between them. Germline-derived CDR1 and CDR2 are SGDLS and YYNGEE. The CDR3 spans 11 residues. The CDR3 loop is CASRRYTEAFF. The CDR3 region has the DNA TGTGCCAGTAGACGATACACTGAAGCTTTCTTT.

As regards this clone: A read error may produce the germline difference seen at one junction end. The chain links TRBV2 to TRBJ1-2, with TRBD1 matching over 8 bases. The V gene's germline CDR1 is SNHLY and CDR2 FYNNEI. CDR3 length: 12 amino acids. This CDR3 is CARGDRSYGYAF. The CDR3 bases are TGTGCCAGGGGGGACAGGAGCTATGGCTACGCCTTC.

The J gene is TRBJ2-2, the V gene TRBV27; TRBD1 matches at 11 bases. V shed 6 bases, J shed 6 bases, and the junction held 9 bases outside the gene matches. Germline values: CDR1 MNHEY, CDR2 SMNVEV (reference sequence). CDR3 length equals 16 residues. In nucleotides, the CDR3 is TGTGCCAGCAGGGGACAGGGGGGCTTTGGGGCCGGGGAGCTGTTTTTT. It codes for CASRGQGGFGAGELFF.

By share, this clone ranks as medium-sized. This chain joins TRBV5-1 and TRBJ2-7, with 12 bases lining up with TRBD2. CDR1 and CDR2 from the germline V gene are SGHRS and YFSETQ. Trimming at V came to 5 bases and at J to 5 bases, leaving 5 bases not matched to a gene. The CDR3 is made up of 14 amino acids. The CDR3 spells CASSPGLAGHEQYF. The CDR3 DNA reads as TGCGCCAGCAGTCCGGGACTAGCGGGTCACGAGCAGTACTTC.

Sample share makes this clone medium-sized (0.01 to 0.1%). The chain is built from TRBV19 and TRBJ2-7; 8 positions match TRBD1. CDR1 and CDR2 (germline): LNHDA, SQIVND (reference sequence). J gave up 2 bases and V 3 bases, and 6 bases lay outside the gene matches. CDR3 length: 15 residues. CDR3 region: CASSMFRGRTYEQYF. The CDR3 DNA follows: TGTGCCAGTAGTATGTTCAGGGGGCGAACCTACGAGCAGTACTTC.

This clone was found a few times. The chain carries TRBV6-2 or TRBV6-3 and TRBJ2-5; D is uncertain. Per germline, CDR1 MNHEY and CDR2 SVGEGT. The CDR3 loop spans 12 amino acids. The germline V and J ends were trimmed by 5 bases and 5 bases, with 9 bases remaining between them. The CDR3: CASSPSTETQYF. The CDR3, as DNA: TGTGCCAGCAGTCCAAGCACGGAGACCCAGTACTTC.

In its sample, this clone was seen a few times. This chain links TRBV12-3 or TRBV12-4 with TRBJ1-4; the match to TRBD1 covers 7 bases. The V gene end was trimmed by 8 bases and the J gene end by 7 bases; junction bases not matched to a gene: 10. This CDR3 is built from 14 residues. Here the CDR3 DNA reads TGTGCCAGCGTTCCCCCAGGGGGGGGTGAAAAACTGTTTTTT. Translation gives CASVPPGGGEKLFF.

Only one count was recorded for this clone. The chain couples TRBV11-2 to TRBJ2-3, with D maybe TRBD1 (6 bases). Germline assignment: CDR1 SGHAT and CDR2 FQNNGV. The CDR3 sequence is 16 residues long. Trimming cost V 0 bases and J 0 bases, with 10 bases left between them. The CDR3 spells CASSLDWGRSTDTQYF. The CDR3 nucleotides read TGTGCCAGCAGCTTAGATTGGGGGCGGAGCACAGATACGCAGTATTTT.

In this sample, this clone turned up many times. CDR3 region: CAIKGFTGNTIYF. In DNA, the CDR3 is TGTGCCATCAAAGGGTTTACTGGAAACACCATATATTTT. The V gene is TRBV10-3, the J gene TRBJ1-3; D unclear. V was clipped by 7 bases and J by 2 bases, with 9 bases between them. Germline V gene sequence: CDR1 ENHRY, CDR2 SYGVKD. The CDR3 is 13 residues long.

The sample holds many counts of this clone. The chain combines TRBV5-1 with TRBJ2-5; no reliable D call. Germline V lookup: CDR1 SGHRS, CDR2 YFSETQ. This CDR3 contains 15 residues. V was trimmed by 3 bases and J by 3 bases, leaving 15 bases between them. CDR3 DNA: TGCGCCAGCAGCTGGCTGGTGGGATTGGAAGAGACCCAGTACTTC. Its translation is CASSWLVGLEETQYF.

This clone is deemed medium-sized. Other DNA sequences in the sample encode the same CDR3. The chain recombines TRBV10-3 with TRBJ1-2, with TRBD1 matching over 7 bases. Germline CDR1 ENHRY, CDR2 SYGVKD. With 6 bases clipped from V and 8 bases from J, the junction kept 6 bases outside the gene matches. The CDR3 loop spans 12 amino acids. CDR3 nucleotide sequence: TGTGCCATCAGGCGGACAGGCGGCGGCTACACCTTC. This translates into CAIRRTGGGYTF.